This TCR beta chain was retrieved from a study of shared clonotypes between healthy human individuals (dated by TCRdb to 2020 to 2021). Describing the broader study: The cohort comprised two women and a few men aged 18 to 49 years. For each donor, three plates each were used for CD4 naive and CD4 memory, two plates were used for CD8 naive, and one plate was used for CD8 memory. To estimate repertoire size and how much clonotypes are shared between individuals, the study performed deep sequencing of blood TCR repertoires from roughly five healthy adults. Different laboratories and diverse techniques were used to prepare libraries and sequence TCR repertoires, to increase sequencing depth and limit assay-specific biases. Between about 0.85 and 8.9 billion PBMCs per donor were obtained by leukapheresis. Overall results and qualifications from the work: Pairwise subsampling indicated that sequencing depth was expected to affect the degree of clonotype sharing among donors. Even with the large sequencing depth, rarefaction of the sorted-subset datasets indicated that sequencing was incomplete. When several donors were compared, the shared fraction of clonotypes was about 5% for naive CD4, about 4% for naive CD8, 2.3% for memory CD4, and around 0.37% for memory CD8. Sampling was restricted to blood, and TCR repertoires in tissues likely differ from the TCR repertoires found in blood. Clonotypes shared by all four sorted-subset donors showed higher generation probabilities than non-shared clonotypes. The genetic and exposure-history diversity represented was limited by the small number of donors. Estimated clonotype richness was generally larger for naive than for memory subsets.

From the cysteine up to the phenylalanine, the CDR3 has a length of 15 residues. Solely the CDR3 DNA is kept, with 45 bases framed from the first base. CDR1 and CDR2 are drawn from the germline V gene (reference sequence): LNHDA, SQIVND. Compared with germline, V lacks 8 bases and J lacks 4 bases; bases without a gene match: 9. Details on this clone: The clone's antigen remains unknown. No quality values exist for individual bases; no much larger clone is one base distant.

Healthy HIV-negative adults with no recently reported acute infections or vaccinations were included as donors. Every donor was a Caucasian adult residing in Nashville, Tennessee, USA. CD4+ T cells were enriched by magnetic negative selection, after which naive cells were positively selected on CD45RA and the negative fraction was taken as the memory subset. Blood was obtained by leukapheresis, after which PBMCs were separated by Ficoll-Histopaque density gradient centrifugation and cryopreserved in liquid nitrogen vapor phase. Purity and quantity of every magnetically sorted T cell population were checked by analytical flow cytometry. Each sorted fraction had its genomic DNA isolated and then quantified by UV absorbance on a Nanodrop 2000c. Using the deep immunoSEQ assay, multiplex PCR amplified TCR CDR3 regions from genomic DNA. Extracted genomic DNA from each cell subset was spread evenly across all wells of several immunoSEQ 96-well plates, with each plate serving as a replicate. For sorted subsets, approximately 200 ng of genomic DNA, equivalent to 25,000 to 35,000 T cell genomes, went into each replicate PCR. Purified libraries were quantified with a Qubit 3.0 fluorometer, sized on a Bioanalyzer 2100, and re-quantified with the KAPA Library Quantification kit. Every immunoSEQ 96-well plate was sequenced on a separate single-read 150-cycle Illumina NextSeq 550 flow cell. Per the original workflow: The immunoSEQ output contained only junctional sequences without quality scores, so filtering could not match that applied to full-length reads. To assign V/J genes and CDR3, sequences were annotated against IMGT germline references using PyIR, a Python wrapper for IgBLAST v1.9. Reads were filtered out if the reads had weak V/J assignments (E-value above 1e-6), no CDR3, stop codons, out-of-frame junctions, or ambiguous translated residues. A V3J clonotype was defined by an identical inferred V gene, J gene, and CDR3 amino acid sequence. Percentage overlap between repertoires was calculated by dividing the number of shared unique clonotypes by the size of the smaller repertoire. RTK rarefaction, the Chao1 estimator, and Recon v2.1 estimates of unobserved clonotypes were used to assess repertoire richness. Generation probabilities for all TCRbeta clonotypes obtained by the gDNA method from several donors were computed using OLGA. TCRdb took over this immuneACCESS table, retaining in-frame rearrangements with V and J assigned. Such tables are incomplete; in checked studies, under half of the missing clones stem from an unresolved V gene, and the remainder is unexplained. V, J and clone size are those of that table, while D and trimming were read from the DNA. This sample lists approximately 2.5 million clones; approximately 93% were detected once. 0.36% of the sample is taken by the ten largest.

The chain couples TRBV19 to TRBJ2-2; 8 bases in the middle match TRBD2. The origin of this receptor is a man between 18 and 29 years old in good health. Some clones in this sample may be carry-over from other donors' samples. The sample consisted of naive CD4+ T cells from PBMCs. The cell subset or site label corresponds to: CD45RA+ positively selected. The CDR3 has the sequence CASDKRLAGTGELFF. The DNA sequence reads TGTGCCAGTGACAAAAGGCTAGCGGGCACCGGGGAGCTGTTTTTT.